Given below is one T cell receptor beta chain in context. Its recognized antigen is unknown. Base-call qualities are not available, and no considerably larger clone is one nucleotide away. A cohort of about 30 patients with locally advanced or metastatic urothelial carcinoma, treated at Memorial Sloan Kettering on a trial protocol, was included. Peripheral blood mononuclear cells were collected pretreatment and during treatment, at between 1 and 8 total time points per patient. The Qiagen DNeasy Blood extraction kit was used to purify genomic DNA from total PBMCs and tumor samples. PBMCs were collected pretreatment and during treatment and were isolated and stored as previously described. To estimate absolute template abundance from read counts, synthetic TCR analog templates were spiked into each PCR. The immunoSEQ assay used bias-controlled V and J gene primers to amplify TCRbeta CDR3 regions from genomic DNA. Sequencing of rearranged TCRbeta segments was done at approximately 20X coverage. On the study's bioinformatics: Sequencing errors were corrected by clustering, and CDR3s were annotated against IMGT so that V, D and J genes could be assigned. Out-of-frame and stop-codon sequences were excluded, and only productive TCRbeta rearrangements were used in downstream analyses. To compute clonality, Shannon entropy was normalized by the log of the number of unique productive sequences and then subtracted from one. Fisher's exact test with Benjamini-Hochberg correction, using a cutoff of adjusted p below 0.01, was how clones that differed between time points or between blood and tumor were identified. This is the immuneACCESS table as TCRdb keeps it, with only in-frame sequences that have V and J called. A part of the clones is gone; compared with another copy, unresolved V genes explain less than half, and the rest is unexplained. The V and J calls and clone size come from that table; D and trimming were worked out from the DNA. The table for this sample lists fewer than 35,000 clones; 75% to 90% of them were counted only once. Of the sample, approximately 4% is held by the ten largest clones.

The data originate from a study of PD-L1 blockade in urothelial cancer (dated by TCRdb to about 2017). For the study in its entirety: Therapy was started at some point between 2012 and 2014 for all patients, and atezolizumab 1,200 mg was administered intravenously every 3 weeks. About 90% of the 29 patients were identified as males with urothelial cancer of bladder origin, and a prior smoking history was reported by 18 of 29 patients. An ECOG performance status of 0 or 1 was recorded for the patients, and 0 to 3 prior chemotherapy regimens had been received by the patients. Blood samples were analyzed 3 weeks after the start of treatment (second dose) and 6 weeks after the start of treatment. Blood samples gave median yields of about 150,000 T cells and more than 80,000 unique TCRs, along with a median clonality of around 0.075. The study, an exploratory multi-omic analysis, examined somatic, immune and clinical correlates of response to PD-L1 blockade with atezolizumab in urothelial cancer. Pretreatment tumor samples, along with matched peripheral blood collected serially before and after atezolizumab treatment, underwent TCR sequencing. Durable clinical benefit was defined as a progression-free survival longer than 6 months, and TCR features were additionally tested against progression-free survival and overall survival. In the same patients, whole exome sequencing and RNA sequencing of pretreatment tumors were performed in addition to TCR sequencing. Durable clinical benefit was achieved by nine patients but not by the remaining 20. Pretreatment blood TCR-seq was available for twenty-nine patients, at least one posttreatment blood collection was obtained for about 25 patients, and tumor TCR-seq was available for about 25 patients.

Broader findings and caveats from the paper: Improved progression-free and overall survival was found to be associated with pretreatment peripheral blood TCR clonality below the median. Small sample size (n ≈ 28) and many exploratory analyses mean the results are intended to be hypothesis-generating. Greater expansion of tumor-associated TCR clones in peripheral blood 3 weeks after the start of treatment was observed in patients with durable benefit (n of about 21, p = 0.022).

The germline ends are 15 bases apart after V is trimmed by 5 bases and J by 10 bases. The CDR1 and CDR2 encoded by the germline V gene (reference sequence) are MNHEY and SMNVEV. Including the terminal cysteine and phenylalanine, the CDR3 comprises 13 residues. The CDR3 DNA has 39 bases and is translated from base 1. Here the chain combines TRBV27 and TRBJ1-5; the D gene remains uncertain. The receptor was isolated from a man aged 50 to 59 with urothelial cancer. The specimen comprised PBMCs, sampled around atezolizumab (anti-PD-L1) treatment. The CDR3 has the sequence CASSPHSGYPQHF. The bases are TGTGCCAGCAGTCCTCATTCAGGTTACCCCCAGCATTTT.